This T cell receptor (beta chain) was obtained from a study of beta chain features in type 1 diabetes. Isolated RNA was reverse transcribed in full, so expressed TCRB transcripts were sequenced. Data came from immunoSEQ multiplex PCR; TCRdb stores just in-frame clones and leaves some out. The table includes 150,000 to 200,000 clones, about 13% detected once. There are many counts of this clone. V lost 7 bases to trimming and J lost 5 bases; unmatched junction nucleotides: 9. The CDR3 spans 13 residues. Germline V gives CDR1 SQVTM, CDR2 ANQGSEA. The receptor comes from a woman aged 18 to 35 in good health. The specimen sequenced was central memory CD4+ T cells from blood. The J gene is TRBJ1-2, the V gene TRBV29-1; 8 nucleotides match TRBD1. CDR3 sequence reads: CSDLDRDRYGYTF. The CDR3 bases are TGCAGCGACCTGGACAGGGATCGGTATGGCTACACCTTC.